This note documents a single T cell receptor (beta chain) sequence. The CDR3 contains 18 residues. Germline V gene lookup returns CDR1 SGHNT and CDR2 YENEEA. With 2 bases clipped from V and 2 bases from J, the junction kept 9 bases outside the gene matches. Produced via immunoSEQ multiplex PCR; TCRdb's table is partial and in-frame only. The sample includes approximately 260,000 clones, over 85% seen only once; the top ten take under 2.5%. This entry belongs to a study of blood T cell repertoires in COVID-19. Recruits, aged roughly 18 to 90 years, lived in 24 US areas. This TCR was recovered from a woman aged 55-75 years who had recovered from COVID-19. The specimen sequenced was PBMCs or T cells enriched from blood (not recorded which). The rearrangement uses TRBV11-3 and TRBJ1-2, with TRBD1 matching 12 bases. The DNA for the CDR3 is TGTGCCAGCAGCTTAAGGCCCGGGACAGGGGGCGTCAACTATGGCTACACCTTC. Encoded protein: CASSLRPGTGGVNYGYTF.